These 7 T cell receptor beta chains were all obtained from the same sample, sequenced in a study of T-cell memory formation after mild COVID-19. TCRdb re-analysed the 5' RACE reads in MiXCR, keeping a single row per CDR3 protein. The sample has hundreds of thousands of distinct CDR3 sequences, around 27% seen once; the top ten hold about an eighth. The sample consisted of PBMCs or a T cell subset sorted from them (not recorded which). The receptors were gathered from an adult woman who had mild COVID-19 (a few samples of this study predate the infection). Cell type and time point are not known.

This clonotype turned up a few times. This chain connects TRBV5-1 to TRBJ2-2, with D hard to call. The germline V and J ends were trimmed by 4 bases and 7 bases, with 11 bases remaining between them. Germline CDR1 reads SGHRS; CDR2 reads YFSETQ. CDR3 size: 13 residues. The CDR3 region is CASSARTSGELFF. The CDR3 nucleotides are TGCGCCAGCAGCGCCCGGACGAGCGGGGAGCTGTTTTTT.

V gene TRBV5-1 combines with J gene TRBJ1-2, with 11 bases fitting TRBD1. CDR3 length: 13 residues. V lost 4 bases and J lost 7; bases outside the gene matches: 3. CDR1 is SGHRS and CDR2 is YFSETQ in the germline V gene. Here the CDR3 DNA reads TGCGCCAGCAGCCCGGGACAGGGGGTTGGCTACACCTTC. This codes for CASSPGQGVGYTF.

This clonotype has only a few counts. The chain employs TRBV11-2 and TRBJ1-4, with D possibly TRBD1 on 6 matching bases. Trimming stripped 5 bases from V and 8 bases from J, with 15 bases between. Germline loops: CDR1 SGHAT, CDR2 FQNNGV. CDR3 length: 14 amino acids. The CDR3 nucleotides read TGTGCCAGCAGCCCCGGACAGTCTGCGGAAAAACTGTTTTTT. Translated, it gives CASSPGQSAEKLFF. Using reference TRBV11-2 and TRBJ1-4 for the parts outside the CDR3, the full variable domain is EAGVAQSPRYKIIEKRQSVAFWCNPISGHATLYWYQQILGQGPKLLIQFQNNGVVDDSQLPKDRFSAERLKGVDSTLKIQPAKLEDSAVYLCASSPGQSAEKLFFGSGTQLSVL.

This clonotype was counted only a few times. The rearrangement uses TRBV27 and TRBJ1-4; TRBD1 agrees at 8 bases. Germline CDR1 and CDR2: MNHEY and SMNVEV (reference sequence). After removal of 0 bases from V and 1 base from J, the junction contained 4 bases not matched to a gene. The CDR3 is 17 amino acids. The CDR3 reads CASSLSGQGVTNEKLFF. In DNA, the CDR3 is TGTGCCAGCAGTTTATCCGGACAGGGCGTAACTAATGAAAAACTGTTTTTT.

In this sample, this clonotype turned up a few times. The V call is TRBV12-3 or TRBV12-4, the J call TRBJ2-5; 12 nucleotides line up with TRBD1. Germline trimming cut 6 bases from V and 5 bases from J; bases unmatched to any gene: 4. CDR3 length equals 14 residues. The DNA for the CDR3 is TGTGCCAGCAGGGGACAGGGGGCCAGTGAGACCCAGTACTTC. Translated, it gives CASRGQGASETQYF.

The chain is built from TRBV7-9 and TRBJ1-1; 7 bases are a match to TRBD1. This CDR3 region has 14 residues. Germline CDR1 SEHNR, CDR2 FQNEAQ (reference sequence). The V gene end was trimmed by 1 base and the J gene end by 9 bases; junction bases not matched to a gene: 8. CDR3 region: CASSLGGGQVKAFF. The CDR3 coding sequence is TGTGCCAGCAGCTTAGGTGGAGGACAGGTGAAAGCTTTCTTT.

The chain employs TRBV3-1 and TRBJ2-2, with D perhaps TRBD2 (6 bases). Trimming left V 5 bases short and J 4 bases short, with 20 bases between. Germline lookup yields CDR1 LGHDT and CDR2 YNNKEL (reference sequence). The CDR3 spans 17 residues. The DNA for the CDR3 is TGTGCCAGCAGCAGTCGGGACTCAAACATGGGCACCGGGGAGCTGTTTTTT. Protein: CASSSRDSNMGTGELFF.